This T cell receptor beta chain was recorded in a study of Graves' ophthalmopathy and Graves' hyperthyroidism. RNA transcripts served as template for amplifying TCR beta CDR3 sequences. Second-round multiplex PCR came after a first-round RT-PCR that employed HTBI primers. One entry per CDR3 protein results from TCRdb running MiXCR on the multiplex PCR reads. The sample holds 560,000 or so distinct CDR3 sequences, under 40% seen once. Notes on this clonotype: The antigen is unknown.

This CDR3 has 15 amino acids. V was cut by 6 bases and J by 11 bases, with 20 bases left in between. Other autoimmune diseases, uncontrolled infections, pregnancy and lactation each led to patient exclusion. Points from the study as a whole: Sensitivity reached more than 70% and specificity 72% to 80% when the model predicted ophthalmopathy progression. Among expanded thyroid clonotypes above 0.001 frequency, most also occurred in blood.

The sequencing input was peripheral blood or thyroid tissue (not recorded which). The J gene is TRBJ1-6, the V gene TRBV12-3 or TRBV12-4; D might be TRBD1 (5 bases). The TCR comes from an adult man with Graves' hyperthyroidism. CDR3 sequence (DNA): TGTGCCAGCAGGTCGGGACCGACACCTTCGGCACCCCTCCACTTT. Translated: CASRSGPTPSAPLHF.